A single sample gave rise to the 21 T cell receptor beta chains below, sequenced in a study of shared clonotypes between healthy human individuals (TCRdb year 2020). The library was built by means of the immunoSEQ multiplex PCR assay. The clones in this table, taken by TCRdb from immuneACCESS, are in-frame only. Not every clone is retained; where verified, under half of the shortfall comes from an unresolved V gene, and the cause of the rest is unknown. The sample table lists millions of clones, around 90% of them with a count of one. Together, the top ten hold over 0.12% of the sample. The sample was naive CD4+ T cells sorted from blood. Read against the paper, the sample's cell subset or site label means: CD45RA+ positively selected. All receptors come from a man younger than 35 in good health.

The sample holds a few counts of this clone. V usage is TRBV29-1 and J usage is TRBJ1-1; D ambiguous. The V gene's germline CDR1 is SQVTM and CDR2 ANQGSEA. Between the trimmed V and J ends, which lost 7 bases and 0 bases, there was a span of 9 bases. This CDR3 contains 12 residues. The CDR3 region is CSGQRMNTEAFF. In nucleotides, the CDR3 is TGCAGCGGTCAAAGGATGAACACTGAAGCTTTCTTT.

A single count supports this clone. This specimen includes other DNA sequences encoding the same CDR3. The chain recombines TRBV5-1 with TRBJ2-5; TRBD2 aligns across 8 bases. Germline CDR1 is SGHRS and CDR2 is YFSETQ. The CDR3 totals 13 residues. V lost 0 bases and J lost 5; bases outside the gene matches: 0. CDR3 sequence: CASSLGGGETQYF. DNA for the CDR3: TGCGCCAGCAGCTTGGGCGGGGGGGAGACCCAGTACTTC.

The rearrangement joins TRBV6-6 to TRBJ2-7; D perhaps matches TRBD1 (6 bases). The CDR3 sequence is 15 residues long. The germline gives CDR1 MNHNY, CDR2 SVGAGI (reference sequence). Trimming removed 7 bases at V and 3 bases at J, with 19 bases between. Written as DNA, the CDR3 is TGTGCCAGCACTCCGGGACACTCAGGCTTCTACGAGCAGTACTTC. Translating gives CASTPGHSGFYEQYF.

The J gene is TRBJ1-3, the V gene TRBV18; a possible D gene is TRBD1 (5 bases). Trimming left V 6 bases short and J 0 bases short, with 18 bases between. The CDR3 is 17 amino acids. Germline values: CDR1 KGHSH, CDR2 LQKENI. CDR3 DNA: TGTGCCAGCTCCCGGCAGGGTGACATTAGCTCTGGAAACACCATATATTTT. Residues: CASSRQGDISSGNTIYF.

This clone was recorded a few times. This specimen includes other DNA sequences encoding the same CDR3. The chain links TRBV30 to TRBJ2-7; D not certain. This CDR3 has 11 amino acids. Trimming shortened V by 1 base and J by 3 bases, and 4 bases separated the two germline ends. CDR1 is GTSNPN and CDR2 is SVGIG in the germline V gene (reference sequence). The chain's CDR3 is CAWSEGYEQYF. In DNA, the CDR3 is TGTGCCTGGAGTGAGGGCTACGAGCAGTACTTC.

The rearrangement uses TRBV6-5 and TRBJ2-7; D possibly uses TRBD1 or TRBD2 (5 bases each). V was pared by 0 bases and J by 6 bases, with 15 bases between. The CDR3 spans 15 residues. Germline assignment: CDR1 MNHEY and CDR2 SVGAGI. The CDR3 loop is CASSYSIGSGGEQYF. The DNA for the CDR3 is TGTGCCAGCAGTTACTCAATAGGGAGTGGGGGCGAGCAGTACTTC.

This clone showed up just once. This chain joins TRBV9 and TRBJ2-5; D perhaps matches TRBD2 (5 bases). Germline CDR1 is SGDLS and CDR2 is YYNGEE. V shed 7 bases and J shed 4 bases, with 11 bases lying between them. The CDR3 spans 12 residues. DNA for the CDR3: TGTGCCAGCCGAAGGGAGTCAGAGACCCAGTACTTC. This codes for CASRRESETQYF.

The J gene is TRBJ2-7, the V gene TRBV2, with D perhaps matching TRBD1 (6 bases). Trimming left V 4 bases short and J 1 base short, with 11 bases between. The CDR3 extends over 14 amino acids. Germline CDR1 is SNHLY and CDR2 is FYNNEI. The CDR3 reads CASSGPGTSYEQYF. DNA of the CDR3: TGTGCCAGCAGTGGTCCGGGGACATCCTACGAGCAGTACTTC.

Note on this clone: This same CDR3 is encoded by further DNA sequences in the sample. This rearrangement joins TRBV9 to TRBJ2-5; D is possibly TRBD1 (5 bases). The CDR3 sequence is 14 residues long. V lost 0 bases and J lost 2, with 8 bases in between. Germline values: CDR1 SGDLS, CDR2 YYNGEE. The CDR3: CASSVGPGQETQYF. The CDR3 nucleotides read TGTGCCAGCAGCGTAGGGCCAGGGCAAGAGACCCAGTACTTC.

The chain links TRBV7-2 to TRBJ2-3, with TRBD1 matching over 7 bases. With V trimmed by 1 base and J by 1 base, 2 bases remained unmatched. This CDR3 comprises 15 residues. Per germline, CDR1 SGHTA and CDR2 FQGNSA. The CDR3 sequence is CASSLDRGRTDTQYF. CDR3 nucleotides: TGTGCCAGCAGCTTAGACAGGGGACGCACAGATACGCAGTATTTT. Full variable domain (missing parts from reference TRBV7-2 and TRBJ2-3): GAGVSQSPSNKVTEKGKDVELRCDPISGHTALYWYRQSLGQGLEFLIYFQGNSAPDKSGLPSDRFSAERTGGSVSTLTIQRTQQEDSAVYLCASSLDRGRTDTQYFGPGTRLTVL.

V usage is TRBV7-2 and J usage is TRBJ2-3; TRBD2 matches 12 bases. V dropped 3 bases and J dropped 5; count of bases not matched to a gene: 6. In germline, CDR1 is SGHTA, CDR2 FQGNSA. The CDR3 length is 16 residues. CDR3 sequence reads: CASSLVRTSGIDTQYF. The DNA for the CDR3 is TGTGCCAGCAGCTTGGTCCGGACTAGCGGGATAGATACGCAGTATTTT.

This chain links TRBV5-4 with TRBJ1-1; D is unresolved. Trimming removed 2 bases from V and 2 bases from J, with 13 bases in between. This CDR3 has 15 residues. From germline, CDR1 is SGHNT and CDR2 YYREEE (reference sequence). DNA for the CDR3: TGTGCCAGCAGCTTCAGGTCACTTGTAAACACTGAAGCTTTCTTT. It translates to CASSFRSLVNTEAFF.

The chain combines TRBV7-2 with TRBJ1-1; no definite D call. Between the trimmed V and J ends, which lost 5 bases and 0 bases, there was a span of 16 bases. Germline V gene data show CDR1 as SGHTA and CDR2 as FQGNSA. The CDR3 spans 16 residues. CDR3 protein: CASSAEAGGVNTEAFF. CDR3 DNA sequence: TGTGCCAGCAGCGCCGAGGCGGGTGGGGTGAACACTGAAGCTTTCTTT.

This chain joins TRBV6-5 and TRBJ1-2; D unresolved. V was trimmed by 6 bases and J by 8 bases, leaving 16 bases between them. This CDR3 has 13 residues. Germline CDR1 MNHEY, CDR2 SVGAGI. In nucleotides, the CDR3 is TGTGCCAGCAGCCCCCAAGACTCCTCGGGCTACACCTTC. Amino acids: CASSPQDSSGYTF.

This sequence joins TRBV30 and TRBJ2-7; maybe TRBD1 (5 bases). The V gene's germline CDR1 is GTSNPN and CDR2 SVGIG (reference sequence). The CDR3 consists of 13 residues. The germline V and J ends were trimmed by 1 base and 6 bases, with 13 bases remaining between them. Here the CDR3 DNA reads TGTGCCTGGAGTGAGCGCCAAGGGGCCGAGCAGTACTTC. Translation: CAWSERQGAEQYF.

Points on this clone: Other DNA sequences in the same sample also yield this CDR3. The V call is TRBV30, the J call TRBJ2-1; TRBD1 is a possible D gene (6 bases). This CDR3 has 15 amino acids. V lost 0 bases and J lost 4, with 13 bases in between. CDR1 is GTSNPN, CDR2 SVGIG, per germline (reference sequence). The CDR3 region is CAWSVLAGAYNEQFF. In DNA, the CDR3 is TGTGCCTGGAGTGTATTGGCAGGGGCATACAATGAGCAGTTCTTC.

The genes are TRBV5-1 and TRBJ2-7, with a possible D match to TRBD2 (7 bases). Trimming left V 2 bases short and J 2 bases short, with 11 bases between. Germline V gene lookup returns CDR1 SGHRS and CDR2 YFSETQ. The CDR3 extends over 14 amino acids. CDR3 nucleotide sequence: TGCGCCAGCAGCTTAACAGGGACTACCTACGAGCAGTACTTC. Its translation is CASSLTGTTYEQYF.

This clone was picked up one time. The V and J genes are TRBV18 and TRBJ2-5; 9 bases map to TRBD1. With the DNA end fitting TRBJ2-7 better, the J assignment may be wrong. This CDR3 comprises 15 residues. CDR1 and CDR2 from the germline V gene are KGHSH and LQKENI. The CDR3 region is CASSPGTGIQYEQYF. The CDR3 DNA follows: TGTGCCAGCTCACCCGGGACAGGGATCCAATACGAGCAGTACTTC.

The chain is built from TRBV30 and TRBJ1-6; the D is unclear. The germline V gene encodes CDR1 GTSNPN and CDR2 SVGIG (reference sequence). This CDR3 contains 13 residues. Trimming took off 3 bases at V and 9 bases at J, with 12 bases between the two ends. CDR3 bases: TGTGCCTGGAGCTCAGAACTGGGTTCACCCCTCCACTTT. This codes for CAWSSELGSPLHF.

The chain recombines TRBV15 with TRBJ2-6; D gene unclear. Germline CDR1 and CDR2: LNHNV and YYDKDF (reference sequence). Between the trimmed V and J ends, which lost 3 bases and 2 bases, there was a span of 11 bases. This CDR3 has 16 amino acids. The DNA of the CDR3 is TGTGCCACCAGCAGGACACTTAGGGCTGGGGCCAACGTCCTGACTTTC. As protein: CATSRTLRAGANVLTF. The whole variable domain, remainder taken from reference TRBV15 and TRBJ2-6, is DAMVIQNPRYQVTQFGKPVTLSCSQTLNHNVMYWYQQKSSQAPKLLFHYYDKDFNNEADTPDNFQSRRPNTSFCFLDIRSPGLGDTAMYLCATSRTLRAGANVLTFGAGSRLTVL.

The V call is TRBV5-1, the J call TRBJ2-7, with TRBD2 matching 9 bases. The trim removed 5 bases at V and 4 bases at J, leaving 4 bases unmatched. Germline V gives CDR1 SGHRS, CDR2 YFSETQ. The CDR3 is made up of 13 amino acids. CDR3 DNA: TGCGCCAGCAGAGCTAGCGGGGTTTACGAGCAGTACTTC. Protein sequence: CASRASGVYEQYF.